These 9 T cell receptor beta chains were sequenced from one sample in a study of memory CD4+ T cells and cytomegalovirus serostatus. The sort gate was single viable CD3+CD4+CD8-CD45RO+ cells for memory CD4+ T cells. TCRdb's table, derived via immunoSEQ multiplex PCR, lists solely in-frame clones and lacks some. The profile shows roughly 86,000 clones, 80% of them singletons. Sequenced input: memory CD4+ T cells from blood. These receptors all stem from an adult in good health and CMV-seropositive.

CDR3 bases: TGTGCCAGCAGCCCCCAGGGGTACACAGATACGCAGTATTTT. Protein sequence: CASSPQGYTDTQYF. This chain links TRBV9 with TRBJ2-3; D might be TRBD1 (6 bases). CDR1 and CDR2 from the germline V gene are SGDLS and YYNGEE. The CDR3 totals 14 residues. V lost 4 bases to trimming and J lost 2 bases, with 11 bases between them.

CDR3 region: CSVQRGSATNEKLFF. The CDR3 DNA follows: TGCAGCGTTCAGAGGGGGAGTGCAACTAATGAAAAACTGTTTTTT. The chain links TRBV29-1 to TRBJ1-4; D might be TRBD1 (6 bases). V was cut by 5 bases and J by 0 bases, with 13 bases left in between. Germline V CDR1 and CDR2: SQVTM, ANQGSEA. The CDR3 extends over 15 amino acids.

This clone appeared once. The rearrangement joins TRBV5-6 to TRBJ2-1; 11 bases map to TRBD2. Looked up from germline, CDR1 is SGHDT and CDR2 is YYEEEE. This CDR3 has 15 amino acids. Trimming at V came to 5 bases and at J to 4 bases, leaving 5 bases not matched to a gene. CDR3 protein: CASRWGLAVYNEQFF. In nucleotides, the CDR3 is TGTGCCAGCAGATGGGGACTAGCGGTATACAATGAGCAGTTCTTC.

The gene calls are TRBV28 and TRBJ1-1, with 9 bases fitting TRBD1. The V and J ends lost 3 bases and 5 bases, in that order; junction bases with no gene match: 7. Germline V gives CDR1 MDHEN, CDR2 SYDVKM. The CDR3 is 15 amino acids. CDR3 coding DNA: TGTGCCAGCAGTTTGCCCGGGACAGGGTTAACTGAAGCTTTCTTT. It specifies CASSLPGTGLTEAFF.

The V gene is TRBV28, the J gene TRBJ1-2; TRBD1 matches 7 bases. This CDR3 contains 13 residues. Germline CDR1 and CDR2: MDHEN and SYDVKM. V gave up 7 bases and J gave up 3 bases; unmatched junction bases: 5. CDR3 DNA sequence: TGTGCCAGCAACACCGGGACAGACTATGGCTACACCTTC. The encoded protein is CASNTGTDYGYTF.

This chain joins TRBV6-1 and TRBJ2-1, with D possibly TRBD1 on 5 matching bases. V gave up 2 bases and J gave up 7 bases, with 15 bases separating them. From germline, CDR1 is MNHNS and CDR2 SASEGT. The CDR3 covers 15 residues. CDR3: CASSEHRSIGNEQFF. The CDR3 bases are TGTGCCAGCAGTGAACACAGGTCAATAGGGAATGAGCAGTTCTTC.

J is TRBJ1-4 and V is TRBV5-1; no reliable D call. The length of the CDR3 is 15 residues. The germline V gene has CDR1 SGHRS and CDR2 YFSETQ. V lost 4 bases, J lost 0 bases, and 10 bases lay in between. The CDR3 sequence is CASSPDGATNEKLFF. The CDR3 DNA sequence: TGCGCCAGCAGCCCGGATGGGGCAACTAATGAAAAACTGTTTTTT.

The chain couples TRBV28 to TRBJ1-2; no clear D gene. Germline V gene data show CDR1 as MDHEN and CDR2 as SYDVKM. This CDR3 has 14 residues. Trimming took off 3 bases at V and 4 bases at J, with 12 bases between the two ends. DNA of the CDR3: TGTGCCAGCAGTTTCGGCCACTCGAGCTATGGCTACACCTTC. Translated: CASSFGHSSYGYTF.

The chain combines TRBV6-5 with TRBJ2-3; possibly TRBD1 for D (6 bases). CDR3 length: 15 amino acids. V lost 5 bases to trimming and J lost 2 bases, with 14 bases between them. Germline V CDR1 and CDR2: MNHEY, SVGAGI. DNA for the CDR3: TGTGCCAGCAGTCCCGGACAGCTACTCACAGATACGCAGTATTTT. This encodes CASSPGQLLTDTQYF.